One TCR beta chain is described in this entry. Its recognized antigen is unknown. Base qualities are not at hand, and no much larger clone is one base apart. These data originate in a study of blood T cell repertoires in COVID-19 (dated by TCRdb to about 2020). The study in broad terms: Samples from collaborators originated in the United States, Italy and Spain and spanned both the acute and convalescent phases of COVID-19. The prospective study material was composed of cDNA or gDNA derived from T cells, B-cell-depleted T cells, or PBMCs. Subjects who had been exposed to COVID-19, were actively infected with it, or had recovered from it provided the deeply sampled blood TCRbeta repertoires that made up the dataset. The repertoires were made available in a free public database intended to serve as a resource for research on the immune response to SARS-CoV-2. Samples were obtained from the ongoing ImmuneRACE study (first 160 participants) and from approximately 1,200 subjects provided by 6 global collaborators. A de-identified subject ID, COVID-19 status, age in years and sex were almost always included in the sample metadata. Where available, HLA class I and class II types were taken from metadata supplied by the sample provider and were not determined by assay-based typing.

The immunoSEQ Assay, a bias-controlled multiplex PCR, was used to amplify TCRbeta CDR3 regions from genomic DNA. As for the authors' bioinformatics: The number of nucleated cells in each sample was estimated from the amplification of reference gene primers within the assay. To quantify the absolute abundance of each unique TCRbeta CDR3 rearrangement, sequence reads were collapsed and filtered. Productive Simpson clonality was computed per sample as the square root of Simpson's diversity index over productive rearrangements. In TCRdb, the immuneACCESS table is reduced to in-frame sequences with V and J assigned. These tables do not hold every clone; where another copy was compared, an unresolved V gene accounts for under half, and the others remain unexplained. That table supplies the V and J calls and clone size; D and trimming were determined from the DNA. The sample yields some 190,000 clones; about nine tenths were counted once. In total, the top ten clones hold approximately 1.5% of the sample.

The collaborating institutions used their own protocols to collect whole blood in K2EDTA tubes. For TCRbeta analysis, collaborators shipped samples in one of three forms: frozen whole blood, isolated PBMCs, or DNA extracted from either of those sample types. Germline trimming: 3 bases from V, 0 bases from J; junction bases outside gene matches: 11. Its CDR3 holds 17 amino acids, cysteine through phenylalanine. Left in the record is the CDR3 DNA by itself, 51 bases read in frame from the first base. CDR1 and CDR2 (SQVTM, ANQGSEA) derive from the germline V gene. Overall study outcomes, separate from this receptor: Clinical and demographic metadata were provided uncurated, with the amount varying by source and participant.

The origin of this receptor is a man aged 18 to 35 with active or convalescent COVID-19. The source material was peripheral blood. The chain is assembled from TRBV29-1 and TRBJ1-1, with TRBD1 identical over 9 junction bases. CDR3 region: CSVDGPLQGAVNTEAFF. The base sequence is TGCAGCGTTGACGGCCCTTTACAGGGGGCTGTGAACACTGAAGCTTTCTTT. The entire variable domain, with the stretches around the CDR3 drawn from the reference TRBV29-1 and TRBJ1-1 proteins, is SAVISQKPSRDICQRGTSLTIQCQVDSQVTMMFWYRQQPGQSLTLIATANQGSEATYESGFVIDKFPISRPNLTFSTLTVSNMSPEDSSIYLCSVDGPLQGAVNTEAFFGQGTRLTVV.